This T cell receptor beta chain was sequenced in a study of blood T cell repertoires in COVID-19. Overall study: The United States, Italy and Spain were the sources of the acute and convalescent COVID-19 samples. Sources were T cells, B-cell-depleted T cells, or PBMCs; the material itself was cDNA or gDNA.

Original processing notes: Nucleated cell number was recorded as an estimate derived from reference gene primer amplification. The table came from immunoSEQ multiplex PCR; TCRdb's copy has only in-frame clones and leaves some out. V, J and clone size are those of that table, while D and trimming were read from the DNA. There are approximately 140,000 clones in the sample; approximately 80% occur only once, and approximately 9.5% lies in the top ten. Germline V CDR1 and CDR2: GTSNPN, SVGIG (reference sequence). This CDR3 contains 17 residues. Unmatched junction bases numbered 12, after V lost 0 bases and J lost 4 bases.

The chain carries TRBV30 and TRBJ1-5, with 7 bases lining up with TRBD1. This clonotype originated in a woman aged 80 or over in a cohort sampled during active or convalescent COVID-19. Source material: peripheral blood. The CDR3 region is CAWSVQGQGGWNQPQHF. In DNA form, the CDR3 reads TGTGCCTGGAGTGTACAGGGTCAGGGGGGTTGGAATCAGCCCCAGCATTTT.